The rows below give T cell receptor beta chains drawn from one sample of a study of T cell responses to AZD1222 COVID-19 vaccine. Measured with immunoSEQ multiplex PCR; TCRdb has only the in-frame clones, and not every one. The data show roughly 100,000 clones, roughly 82% seen once. The sample in question was peripheral blood, obtained on day 0 of AZD1222 vaccination. The receptors originated from an adult in good health. The CDR3 runs from the conserved cysteine through the conserved F or W. A D gene is named only where the DNA matches it firmly. Part of the rows lack a size; the others show once, few, many or a class for expanded clones.

-,TRBJ1-1,TRBV12-3/TRBV12-4,-,CASSLGEEAFF,TGTGCCAGCAGTTTAGGTGAAGAAGCTTTCTTT
TRBD1,TRBJ2-7,TRBV7-9,-,CASSLALGQGNYEQYF,TGTGCCAGCAGCTTAGCGCTCGGACAGGGCAACTACGAGCAGTACTTC
TRBD2,TRBJ2-1,TRBV19,-,CASGTSGGSYNEQFF,TGTGCCAGCGGGACTAGCGGGGGGTCCTACAATGAGCAGTTCTTC
TRBD2,TRBJ2-1,TRBV4-3,few,CASSQGLAGGYNEQFF,TGCGCCAGCAGCCAAGGACTAGCGGGGGGGTACAATGAGCAGTTCTTC
TRBD2,TRBJ2-1,TRBV5-4,-,CASSFTSGGADEQFF,TGTGCCAGCAGCTTTACTAGCGGGGGGGCCGATGAGCAGTTCTTC
-,TRBJ1-5,TRBV3-1/TRBV3-2,-,CASSPGHLDQPQHF,TGTGCCAGCAGCCCCGGGCACCTTGATCAGCCCCAGCATTTT
-,TRBJ1-6,TRBV7-2,few,CASSFLGPMSSYNSPLHF,TGTGCCAGCAGCTTTCTAGGCCCCATGAGTTCCTATAATTCACCCCTCCACTTT
TRBD2,TRBJ2-7,TRBV4-2,-,CASSPDGTSGYEQYF,TGTGCCAGCAGCCCAGACGGGACTAGCGGCTACGAGCAGTACTTC
-,TRBJ2-3,TRBV19,-,CASTIGGGAADTQYF,TGTGCCAGTACGATAGGAGGGGGCGCGGCAGATACGCAGTATTTT
-,TRBJ2-7,TRBV5-5,-,CASSLNFGRVDEQYF,TGTGCCAGCAGCTTGAATTTCGGCAGGGTGGACGAGCAGTACTTC
-,TRBJ1-1,TRBV6-5,-,CASSYDGTLNTEAFF,TGTGCCAGCAGTTACGATGGGACGTTGAACACTGAAGCTTTCTTT
-,TRBJ1-2,TRBV7-2,few,CASSLTRGYTF,TGTGCCAGCAGCTTAACGAGGGGCTACACCTTC
TRBD1,TRBJ1-2,TRBV4-1,few,CASSSRDRDQDYGYTF,TGCGCCAGCAGCTCCCGGGACAGGGATCAAGACTATGGCTACACCTTC
-,TRBJ2-7,TRBV7-6,-,CASSLDWSYEQYF,TGTGCCAGCAGTCTAGATTGGTCCTACGAGCAGTACTTC
TRBD2,TRBJ2-7,TRBV4-2,-,CASSQDGVGLAGAYEQYF,TGTGCCAGCAGCCAAGACGGGGTAGGACTAGCGGGGGCCTACGAGCAGTACTTC
TRBD1,TRBJ1-2,TRBV5-1,-,CASSFTGQPNYGYTF,TGCGCCAGCAGCTTTACGGGACAGCCCAACTATGGCTACACCTTC
TRBD2,TRBJ2-3,TRBV4-3,-,CASSPTSGASDTQYF,TGCGCCAGCAGCCCGACTAGCGGGGCTTCGGATACGCAGTATTTT
TRBD1,TRBJ1-2,TRBV7-3,-,CASSLHPGTGSPGYTF,TGTGCCAGCAGCTTACACCCCGGGACAGGGTCTCCTGGCTACACCTTC
-,TRBJ1-3,TRBV6-2/TRBV6-3,-,CASSNPGPGNTIYF,TGTGCCAGCAGCAACCCAGGGCCTGGAAACACCATATATTTT
TRBD2,TRBJ2-1,TRBV5-1,-,CASSLSSGGYNEQFF,TGCGCCAGCAGTCTGTCCAGCGGGGGCTACAATGAGCAGTTCTTC
-,TRBJ1-2,TRBV5-4,-,CASSLGGAGYTF,TGTGCCAGCAGCTTGGGGGGGGCCGGCTACACCTTC
-,TRBJ2-1,TRBV6-2/TRBV6-3,-,CASSYERVGPNEQFF,TGTGCCAGCAGTTACGAAAGGGTCGGCCCCAATGAGCAGTTCTTC
-,TRBJ2-5,TRBV4-1,few,CASSQDGIQETQYF,TGCGCCAGCAGCCAAGACGGGATCCAAGAGACCCAGTACTTC
-,TRBJ1-2,TRBV21-1,once,CASSKTRALPYGYTF,TGTGCCAGCAGCAAGACCAGGGCTCTTCCTTATGGCTACACCTTC
-,TRBJ2-5,TRBV19,-,CASSAPLGTQYF,TGTGCCAGTAGCGCCCCCTTGGGGACCCAGTACTTC